The entry below gives a single T cell receptor (beta chain) sequence along with its context. The antigen is unknown. Per germline, CDR1 DFQATT and CDR2 SNEGSKA (reference sequence). The CDR3 consists of 15 residues. V lost 3 bases and J 4 bases, leaving 16 bases between the germline ends. The sample comes from a study of CD8 T cells in Susac syndrome. Sequencing of TCR beta was carried out in blood CD8+ and CD4+ T cells. Control patients had untreated stable or active relapsing-remitting multiple sclerosis by revised McDonald criteria. Study-wide points: Individuals included in the TCR sequencing and HLA analysis were acknowledged by the study to be relatively few in number.

cDNA came from around 0.54 to 1 ug RNA primed by random hexamers. Across 54 Vbeta and 13 Jbeta, TCR beta CDR3 was amplified with immunoSEQ multiplex PCR. TCRdb re-analysed the immunoSEQ multiplex PCR reads in MiXCR, keeping a single row per CDR3 protein. The table has 200,000 to 250,000 distinct CDR3 sequences, roughly 94% seen once. The chain combines TRBV20-1 with TRBJ2-1; a possible D gene is TRBD2 (5 bases). The TCR originated in a human donor with multiple sclerosis. What was sequenced was CD4+ T cells from PBMCs. CDR3 in DNA: TGCAGTGCTAGCGGTCGGCTAGCCCGATACAATGAGCAGTTCTTC. Protein: CSASGRLARYNEQFF.